Below, one T cell receptor beta chain is given with its context. Generated by immunoSEQ multiplex PCR, the TCRdb table keeps only in-frame clones and is missing some. Of about 140,000 clones detected, about 90% appear once; the ten largest clones hold approximately 3.8%. Germline-derived CDR1 and CDR2 are SGHKS and YYEKEE (reference sequence). This CDR3 is built from 14 residues. Trimming removed 0 bases from V and 4 bases from J, with 10 bases in between. The record originates from a study of T cell responses to AZD1222 COVID-19 vaccine. This receptor was obtained from an adult who received the AZD1222 COVID-19 vaccine. The V and J genes are TRBV5-5 and TRBJ1-1, with D hard to call. Sequences were derived from peripheral blood, sampled 28 days after the second AZD1222 dose. CDR3 bases: TGTGCCAGCAGCTTGGGTGAGGCGTCCACTGAAGCTTTCTTT. It yields the protein CASSLGEASTEAFF.